This T cell receptor beta chain was retrieved from a study of spatial heterogeneity in lung cancer. Time point of the sample: blood at routine non-recurrence follow-up after resection. Extraction of whole RNA from tumor, nontumor lung or frozen PBMC preceded unsorted sequencing. TCRdb recomputed calls from the 5' RACE reads with MiXCR, one row per CDR3 protein. The table shows around 120,000 distinct CDR3 sequences, with 12% occurring only once. Germline V gene lookup returns CDR1 SGHRS and CDR2 YFSETQ. The CDR3 contains 14 residues. Trimming removed 4 bases from V and 2 bases from J, with 12 bases in between.

Sequenced here: PBMCs, sampled at follow-up. The sequence came from a male donor with early-stage non-small cell lung cancer. V is TRBV5-1 and J is TRBJ2-5; D tentatively fits TRBD1 or TRBD2 (7 bases each). CDR3 amino acids: CASSSQGGQETQYF. The DNA of the CDR3 is TGCGCCAGCAGCAGCCAGGGGGGGCAAGAGACCCAGTACTTC.